This TCR beta chain is from a study of blood T cell repertoires in COVID-19. About the study: Spain, Italy and the United States supplied samples that represented acute and convalescent COVID-19. In each case, the material was cDNA or gDNA derived from T cells, B-cell-depleted T cells, or PBMCs.

The length of the CDR3 is 14 residues. The ends lost 6 bases at V and 7 bases at J; junction bases unmatched: 9. The germline gives CDR1 MNHEY, CDR2 SVGAGI. The authors' processing: Quantification of nucleated cells was approximated via reference gene primer amplification. Here immunoSEQ multiplex PCR was the method, and the copy in TCRdb shows in-frame clones only, minus some. V and J calls and clone size are given by that table; D and trimming were obtained from the DNA. Here the sample spans some 95,000 clones, 75% to 95% being singletons. The J gene is TRBJ1-5, the V gene TRBV6-5, with 7 bases fitting TRBD1. The source is a human donor with active COVID-19. The donor label of this sample is uncertain. Sequencing input: peripheral blood. DNA of the CDR3: TGTGCCAGCAGACCTACAGGGGCGGGGCAGCCCCAGCATTTT. It codes for CASRPTGAGQPQHF.